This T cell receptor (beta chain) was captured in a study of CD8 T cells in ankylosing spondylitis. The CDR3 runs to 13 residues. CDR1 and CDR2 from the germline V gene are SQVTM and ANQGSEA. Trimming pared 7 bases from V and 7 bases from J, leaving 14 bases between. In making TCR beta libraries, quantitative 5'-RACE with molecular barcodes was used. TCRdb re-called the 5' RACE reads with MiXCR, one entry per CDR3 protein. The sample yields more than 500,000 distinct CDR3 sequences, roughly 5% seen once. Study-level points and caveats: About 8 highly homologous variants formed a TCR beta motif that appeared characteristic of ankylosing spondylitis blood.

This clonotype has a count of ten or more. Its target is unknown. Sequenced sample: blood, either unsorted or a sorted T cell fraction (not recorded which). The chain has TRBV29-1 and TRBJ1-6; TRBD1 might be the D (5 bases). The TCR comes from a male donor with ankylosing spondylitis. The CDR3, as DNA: TGCAGCGCTAGAGGACACCTAAATTCACCCCTCCACTTT. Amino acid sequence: CSARGHLNSPLHF.